The 9 T cell receptor beta chains listed next were all sequenced from one sample in a study of blood T cell repertoires in COVID-19. Clones were sequenced by immunoSEQ multiplex PCR, and TCRdb holds only the in-frame ones, with some missing. The repertoire has 150,000 to 200,000 clones, 80% to 90% of them found once; the top ten carry around 9%. The sample was peripheral blood. These receptors came from a man aged 50 to 60 with active or convalescent COVID-19.

The rearrangement uses TRBV11-2 and TRBJ2-5, with D possibly matching TRBD2 (5 bases). The CDR3 contains 13 residues. Germline CDR1 is SGHAT and CDR2 is FQNNGV. Trimming shortened V by 7 bases and J by 3 bases, and 12 bases separated the two germline ends. DNA for the CDR3: TGTGCCAGCACGTCGGGGAATGAAGAGACCCAGTACTTC. Its translation is CASTSGNEETQYF.

This clone was found a few times. The chain uses TRBV10-3 and TRBJ2-2; 12 bases are shared with TRBD1. The CDR3 contains 15 residues. The germline V gene has CDR1 ENHRY and CDR2 SYGVKD. V shed 4 bases, J shed 6 bases, and the junction held 3 bases outside the gene matches. In DNA form, the CDR3 reads TGTGCCATCAGTGGGGGACAGGGGGCGGCCGGGGAGCTGTTTTTT. Its protein is CAISGGQGAAGELFF.

In this sample, this clone turned up a few times. CDR3 in amino acids: CASGKTGGGQPQHF. The CDR3 DNA reads as TGTGCCAGCGGGAAGACAGGGGGCGGTCAGCCCCAGCATTTT. The chain recombines TRBV6-5 with TRBJ1-5; 10 positions agree with TRBD1. CDR1 MNHEY and CDR2 SVGAGI come from the germline V gene. CDR3 size: 14 residues. Trimming cost V 8 bases and J 6 bases; bases outside gene matches: 7.

This sequence joins TRBV3-1 (or the pseudogene TRBV3-2) and TRBJ2-2; no definite D call. The germline CDR1 and CDR2 sequences are LGHDT and YNNKEL (reference sequence). With 4 bases removed from V and 5 bases from J, the gap between germline ends came to 11 bases. This CDR3 is 14 amino acids long. CDR3 protein: CASSPRVPTGELFF. DNA of the CDR3: TGTGCCAGCAGCCCCCGCGTTCCGACCGGGGAGCTGTTTTTT.

This clone was found once. The rearrangement joins TRBV28 to TRBJ1-4; 7 positions agree with TRBD1. Germline trimming cut 4 bases from V and 7 bases from J; bases unmatched to any gene: 3. The CDR3 sequence is 13 residues long. From germline, CDR1 is MDHEN and CDR2 SYDVKM. Here the CDR3 reads CASSSGGSEKLFF. In DNA, the CDR3 is TGTGCCAGCAGTTCAGGGGGGAGTGAAAAACTGTTTTTT.

This clone appeared once. The chain links TRBV19 to TRBJ1-1, with D possibly TRBD1 on 5 matching bases. The CDR3 is 15 residues long. CDR1 is LNHDA and CDR2 is SQIVND in the germline V gene (reference sequence). V was shortened by 3 bases and J by 0 bases, with 11 bases between the two germline ends. The CDR3 nucleotides read TGTGCCAGTAGTATTCAGCCAGGGATGAACACTGAAGCTTTCTTT. This sequence encodes CASSIQPGMNTEAFF.

The rearrangement uses TRBV7-9 and TRBJ2-4, with 8 bases lining up with TRBD1. This CDR3 has 15 residues. The germline V gene encodes CDR1 SEHNR and CDR2 FQNEAQ (reference sequence). With V trimmed by 5 bases and J by 3 bases, 6 bases remained unmatched. CDR3 protein: CASSPIGQGKNIQYF. In DNA form, the CDR3 reads TGTGCCAGCAGCCCCATAGGACAGGGCAAAAACATTCAGTACTTC.

This clone showed up just once. This CDR3 is also generated by other DNA sequences in the sample. V gene TRBV12-3 or TRBV12-4 combines with J gene TRBJ1-2; D possibly corresponds to TRBD1 (5 bases). Trimming removed 3 bases at V and 4 bases at J, with 9 bases between. The CDR3 has 13 amino acids. The CDR3 sequence: CASSLRGPYGYTF. CDR3 in DNA: TGTGCCAGCAGTTTGCGGGGACCCTATGGCTACACCTTC.

The J gene is TRBJ1-6, the V gene TRBV28; 7 positions match TRBD1. CDR3 length equals 17 residues. Looked up from germline, CDR1 is MDHEN and CDR2 is SYDVKM. J gave up 5 bases and V 7 bases, and 14 bases lay outside the gene matches. The CDR3 reads CASIEGGAFEDNSPLHF. The CDR3 DNA sequence: TGTGCCAGCATAGAAGGGGGCGCCTTCGAGGATAATTCACCCCTCCACTTT.